This T cell receptor (beta chain) was found in a study of naive and memory T cell subsets. The study's findings and limits: No ground truth validated the naive and memory repertoire findings.

Two oligonucleotides, mixed equimolar, formed the beta constant-region primer covering TRBC1 and TRBC2. Via MiXCR, TCRdb re-called the UMI-ligation and nested PCR reads, giving one row per CDR3 protein. The data contain about 90,000 distinct CDR3 sequences, 6% to 7.5% of them singletons. The table lists this clonotype with many counts. The antigen is unknown. Germline V lookup: CDR1 SGHAT, CDR2 FQNNGV. CDR3 size: 16 residues. Trimming cost V 5 bases and J 6 bases; bases outside gene matches: 12. Material for sequencing was central memory CD4+ T cells from blood. The rearrangement joins TRBV11-2 to TRBJ2-1; 8 positions agree with TRBD2. The receptor was derived from a human donor in good health. The CDR3 DNA follows: TGTGCCAGCAGCCAAGCCGGGACTAGAGTGGCCAATGAGCAGTTCTTC. Protein product: CASSQAGTRVANEQFF.